The 25 T cell receptor beta chains presented below share a single source sample, sequenced in a study of long-term antiretroviral therapy in people with HIV. An immunoSEQ assay, version v3.0, was performed at survey level. The protocol was immunoSEQ multiplex PCR, while the TCRdb copy is restricted to in-frame clones and leaves out a portion. The sample yields 25,000 to 35,000 clones, about 90% seen once. The sample was unsorted PBMCs, taken 2 years after starting antiretroviral therapy. These receptors all stem from a man in his forties or fifties with HIV.

This clone was recorded a few times. The gene calls are TRBV7-8 and TRBJ1-1; tentatively, D is TRBD1 (5 bases). CDR3 length equals 12 residues. Trimming removed 5 bases from V and 6 bases from J, with 10 bases in between. The germline gives CDR1 SGHVS, CDR2 FQNEAQ. The DNA of the CDR3 is TGTGCCAGCAGCCTCGGGACGGCTGAAGCTTTCTTT. Translated, it gives CASSLGTAEAFF.

This chain links TRBV2 with TRBJ1-1; 9 bases align to TRBD1. Per germline, CDR1 SNHLY and CDR2 FYNNEI. This CDR3 is built from 12 residues. J gave up 11 bases and V 5 bases, and 6 bases lay outside the gene matches. In nucleotides, the CDR3 is TGTGCCAGCAGTTCTAGGACAGGGGTGGCTTTCTTT. Its translation is CASSSRTGVAFF.

The chain combines TRBV2 with TRBJ2-3; 11 bases match TRBD2. CDR3 size: 17 residues. Germline lookup yields CDR1 SNHLY and CDR2 FYNNEI. J gave up 5 bases and V 5 bases, and 12 bases lay outside the gene matches. The CDR3 loop reads CASSKGLAATLEDTQYF. The CDR3 coding sequence is TGTGCCAGCAGTAAGGGACTAGCGGCGACACTAGAAGATACGCAGTATTTT.

The chain has TRBV19 and TRBJ2-1; 8 bases match TRBD2. The ends lost 3 bases at V and 6 bases at J; junction bases unmatched: 7. Germline CDR1 LNHDA, CDR2 SQIVND (reference sequence). The CDR3 covers 15 residues. The CDR3 DNA follows: TGTGCCAGTAGTATCGTAGCGGGGTCCCCCAATGAGCAGTTCTTC. It yields the protein CASSIVAGSPNEQFF.

The rearrangement uses TRBV11-2 and TRBJ2-1; D gene unclear. CDR1 and CDR2 (germline): SGHAT, FQNNGV. The CDR3 has 12 residues. The germline V and J ends were trimmed by 5 bases and 4 bases, with 6 bases remaining between them. Here the CDR3 reads CASSLGYNEQFF. CDR3 coding DNA: TGTGCCAGCAGCCTCGGTTACAATGAGCAGTTCTTC.

The chain is built from TRBV9 and TRBJ1-1; no firm D call. Germline CDR1 reads SGDLS; CDR2 reads YYNGEE. This CDR3 is 13 amino acids long. V lost 2 bases to trimming and J lost 3 bases, with 8 bases between them. The CDR3 bases are TGTGCCAGCAGCGTTCTTGGGGACACTGAAGCTTTCTTT. The encoded protein is CASSVLGDTEAFF.

The rearrangement links TRBV5-6 to TRBJ1-5; D possibly corresponds to TRBD1 (5 bases). This CDR3 has 14 amino acids. Trimming removed 2 bases at V and 5 bases at J, with 11 bases between. The germline gives CDR1 SGHDT, CDR2 YYEEEE. CDR3 nucleotides: TGTGCCAGCAGCTTCGGGACGGCCGATCAGCCCCAGCATTTT. Translation gives CASSFGTADQPQHF.

This rearrangement joins TRBV27 to TRBJ1-5, with 9 bases that match TRBD1. Germline V gene lookup returns CDR1 MNHEY and CDR2 SMNVEV (reference sequence). The J segment lost 4 bases and the V segment lost 6 bases, leaving 4 bases of the junction unmatched. The CDR3 consists of 14 residues. The CDR3 spells CASSRDRENQPQHF. DNA of the CDR3: TGTGCCAGCAGCCGGGACAGGGAAAATCAGCCCCAGCATTTT.

This rearrangement joins TRBV27 to TRBJ2-7, with D hard to call. Germline V CDR1 and CDR2: MNHEY, SMNVEV (reference sequence). The ends were cut back, 5 bases at V and 6 bases at J, with 14 bases in the middle. The CDR3 runs to 13 residues. Here the CDR3 reads CASSVRANLEQYF. The CDR3 DNA follows: TGTGCCAGCAGTGTCCGGGCAAATCTCGAGCAGTACTTC.

The chain links TRBV18 to TRBJ2-1, with a weak D call TRBD1 (5 bases). The CDR3 consists of 16 residues. Germline V gene lookup returns CDR1 KGHSH and CDR2 LQKENI. The V and J ends lost 0 bases and 5 bases respectively, with 14 bases between them. For the CDR3, the DNA is TGTGCCAGCTCACCACCCCCCAGGGAAATGGACAATGAGCAGTTCTTC. This gives the protein CASSPPPREMDNEQFF.

The chain carries TRBV19 and TRBJ2-1, with 7 bases aligning to TRBD1. Trimming took 4 bases from V and 4 from J; bases not matched to a gene: 10. The V gene's germline CDR1 is LNHDA and CDR2 SQIVND (reference sequence). There are 16 residues in the CDR3. CDR3 sequence (DNA): TGTGCCAGTAGTACTCAGCAGGGGGTGAATTACAATGAGCAGTTCTTC. Translation: CASSTQQGVNYNEQFF.

This sequence joins TRBV5-6 and TRBJ2-1; TRBD1 might be the D (7 bases). V was pared by 0 bases and J by 9 bases, with 19 bases between. CDR1 and CDR2 (germline): SGHDT, YYEEEE. The CDR3 extends over 16 amino acids. The CDR3 protein is CASSLVRQGGLSEQFF. The CDR3 DNA reads TGTGCCAGCAGCTTGGTCCGGCAGGGGGGTCTTTCTGAGCAGTTCTTC.

J is TRBJ2-5 and V is TRBV23-1; D gene ambiguous. TRBV23-1 is an open reading frame, and its role is uncertain. V was clipped by 4 bases and J by 1 base, with 7 bases between them. The CDR3 covers 13 residues. CDR3 coding DNA: TGCGCCAGCAGTCGCTTGATCCAAGAGACCCAGTACTTC. It specifies CASSRLIQETQYF.

The DNA for the CDR3 is TGTGCCAGCAGCTTGAACCTCGTGGGGACTGAAGCTTTCTTT. This encodes CASSLNLVGTEAFF. The chain is built from TRBV11-3 and TRBJ1-1; no reliable D call. V lost 3 bases, J lost 5 bases, and 13 bases lay in between. The CDR3 length is 14 residues. In germline, CDR1 is SGHNT, CDR2 YENEEA.

This sequence joins TRBV6-6 and TRBJ2-7, with TRBD2 identical over 7 bases. The CDR3 has 15 amino acids. CDR1 and CDR2 (germline): MNHNY, SVGAGI (reference sequence). J lost 5 bases, V lost 0 bases, and 7 bases had no gene match. The CDR3 is CASSYSSGLFHEQYF. CDR3 sequence (DNA): TGTGCCAGCAGTTACTCATCGGGACTATTCCACGAGCAGTACTTC.

This clone was seen a handful of times. The gene calls are TRBV6-5 and TRBJ2-2; 9 bases line up with TRBD1. The V gene's germline CDR1 is MNHEY and CDR2 SVGAGI. J was trimmed by 7 bases and V by 5 bases; bases with no gene match: 8. The CDR3 covers 15 residues. Here the CDR3 reads CASSQTQGARGELFF. CDR3 DNA: TGTGCCAGCAGTCAGACACAGGGGGCGCGCGGGGAGCTGTTTTTT.

This clone was seen a single time. J is TRBJ1-4 and V is TRBV5-1, with no clear D. Germline CDR1 reads SGHRS; CDR2 reads YFSETQ. V was cut by 4 bases and J by 7 bases, with 17 bases left in between. This CDR3 contains 15 residues. CDR3 region: CASSTGLGSGEKLFF. The CDR3 DNA reads as TGCGCCAGCAGCACCGGGCTAGGGTCGGGTGAAAAACTGTTTTTT.

The chain carries TRBV27 and TRBJ2-7, with TRBD2 identical over 8 bases. Looked up from germline, CDR1 is MNHEY and CDR2 is SMNVEV (reference sequence). The CDR3 has 15 amino acids. The V gene end was trimmed by 6 bases and the J gene end by 2 bases; junction bases not matched to a gene: 9. The DNA for the CDR3 is TGTGCCAGCAGGATATTAGCGGGGACCGCCTACGAGCAGTACTTC. It specifies CASRILAGTAYEQYF.

This clone appeared once. The rearrangement links TRBV15 to TRBJ2-7; 8 bases fit TRBD1. The germline CDR1 and CDR2 sequences are LNHNV and YYDKDF (reference sequence). The CDR3 loop spans 15 amino acids. J was trimmed by 0 bases and V by 5 bases; bases with no gene match: 6. CDR3 in DNA: TGTGCCACCAGCGCCGGGACAGGCCTCTCCTACGAGCAGTACTTC. Protein product: CATSAGTGLSYEQYF. The complete variable domain, with remaining parts taken from reference TRBV15 and TRBJ2-7, reads DAMVIQNPRYQVTQFGKPVTLSCSQTLNHNVMYWYQQKSSQAPKLLFHYYDKDFNNEADTPDNFQSRRPNTSFCFLDIRSPGLGDTAMYLCATSAGTGLSYEQYFGPGTRLTVT.

This chain links TRBV9 with TRBJ2-1; D not resolved. Germline values: CDR1 SGDLS, CDR2 YYNGEE. V was shortened by 6 bases and J by 7 bases, with 14 bases between the two germline ends. This CDR3 contains 13 residues. In DNA, the CDR3 is TGTGCCAGCATGGTTAGTTTGAGGAATGAGCAGTTCTTC. This gives the protein CASMVSLRNEQFF.

This rearrangement joins TRBV9 to TRBJ2-2; D is undetermined. V lost 0 bases and J 0 bases, leaving 12 bases between the germline ends. The germline gives CDR1 SGDLS, CDR2 YYNGEE. This CDR3 spans 17 amino acids. The CDR3 bases are TGTGCCAGCAGCGTAGCTCGACTGAAAGCGAACACCGGGGAGCTGTTTTTT. It codes for CASSVARLKANTGELFF.

The chain joins TRBV9 to TRBJ1-5, with D possibly matching TRBD1 (5 bases). CDR1 is SGDLS and CDR2 is YYNGEE in the germline V gene. The CDR3 has 13 amino acids. V was cut by 3 bases and J by 11 bases, with 15 bases left in between. The CDR3 DNA reads as TGTGCCAGCAGCGCGGACACCCTTGGGGCCCAGCATTTT. Encoded protein: CASSADTLGAQHF.

The V and J genes are TRBV14 and TRBJ2-3; 11 bases are a match to TRBD2. The trim removed 1 base at V and 4 bases at J, leaving 13 bases unmatched. This CDR3 is built from 19 residues. The germline gives CDR1 SGHDN, CDR2 FVKESK. CDR3: CASSQADRLAGFLPDTQYF. The CDR3 nucleotides read TGTGCCAGCAGCCAAGCTGACCGACTAGCGGGATTTCTTCCAGATACGCAGTATTTT.

The chain is built from TRBV7-9 and TRBJ2-7; D may be TRBD1 or TRBD2 (5 bases each). This CDR3 has 14 residues. Deletions cut 8 bases from V and 2 bases from J, with 16 bases between. The germline V gene has CDR1 SEHNR and CDR2 FQNEAQ (reference sequence). CDR3 in amino acids: CASSEGQAPYEQYF. Here the CDR3 DNA reads TGTGCCAGCTCTGAGGGGCAGGCCCCCTACGAGCAGTACTTC.

In DNA form, the CDR3 reads TGTGCCAGCAGCCACGTAGCGGGGGACTCCTACGAGCAGTACTTC. Residues: CASSHVAGDSYEQYF. The V gene is TRBV4-2, the J gene TRBJ2-7, with 9 bases aligning to TRBD2. This CDR3 comprises 15 residues. V shed 3 bases, J shed 0 bases, and the junction held 3 bases outside the gene matches. Germline V lookup: CDR1 LGHNA, CDR2 YNFKEQ.